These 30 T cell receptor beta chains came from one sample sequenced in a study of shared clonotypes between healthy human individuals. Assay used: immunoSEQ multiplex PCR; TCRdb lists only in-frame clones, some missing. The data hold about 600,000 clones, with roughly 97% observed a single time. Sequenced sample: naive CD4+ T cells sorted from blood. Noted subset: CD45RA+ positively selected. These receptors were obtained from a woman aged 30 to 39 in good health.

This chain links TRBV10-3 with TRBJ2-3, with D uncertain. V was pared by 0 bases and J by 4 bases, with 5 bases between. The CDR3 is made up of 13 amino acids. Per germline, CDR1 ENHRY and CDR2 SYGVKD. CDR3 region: CAISESAPDTQYF. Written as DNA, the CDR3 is TGTGCCATCAGTGAGTCGGCTCCAGATACGCAGTATTTT.

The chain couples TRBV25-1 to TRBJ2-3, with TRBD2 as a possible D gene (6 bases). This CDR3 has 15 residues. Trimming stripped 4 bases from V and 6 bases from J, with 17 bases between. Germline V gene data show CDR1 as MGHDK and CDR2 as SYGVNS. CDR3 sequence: CASSVRRADGDTQYF. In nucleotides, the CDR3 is TGTGCCAGCAGTGTGCGGAGGGCCGATGGGGATACGCAGTATTTT.

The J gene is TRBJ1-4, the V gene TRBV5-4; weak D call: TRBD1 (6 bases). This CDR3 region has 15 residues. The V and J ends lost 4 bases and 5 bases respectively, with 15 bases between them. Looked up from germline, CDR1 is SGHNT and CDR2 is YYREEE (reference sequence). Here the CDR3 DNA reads TGTGCCAGCAGCCTGGCGGACAGCTCAAATGAAAAACTGTTTTTT. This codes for CASSLADSSNEKLFF.

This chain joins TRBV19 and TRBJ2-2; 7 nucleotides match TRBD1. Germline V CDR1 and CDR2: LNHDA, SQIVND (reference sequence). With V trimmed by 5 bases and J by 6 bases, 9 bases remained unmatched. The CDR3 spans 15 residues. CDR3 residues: CASSSLEGAPGELFF. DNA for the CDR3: TGTGCCAGTAGTTCCCTCGAGGGGGCACCCGGGGAGCTGTTTTTT.

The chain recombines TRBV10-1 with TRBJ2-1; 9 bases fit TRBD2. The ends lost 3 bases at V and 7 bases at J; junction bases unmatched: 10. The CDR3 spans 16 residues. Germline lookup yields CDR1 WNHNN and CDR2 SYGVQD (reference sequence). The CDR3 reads CASSDPAGGIRNEQFF. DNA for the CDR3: TGCGCCAGCAGTGACCCAGCGGGAGGAATCAGGAATGAGCAGTTCTTC.

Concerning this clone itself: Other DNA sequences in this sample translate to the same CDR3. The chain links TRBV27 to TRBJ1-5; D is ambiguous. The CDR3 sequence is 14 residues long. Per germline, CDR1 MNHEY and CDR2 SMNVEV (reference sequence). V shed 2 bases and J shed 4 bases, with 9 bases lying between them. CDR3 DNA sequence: TGTGCCAGCAGTTTAATCCGTGGTAATCAGCCCCAGCATTTT. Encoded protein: CASSLIRGNQPQHF.

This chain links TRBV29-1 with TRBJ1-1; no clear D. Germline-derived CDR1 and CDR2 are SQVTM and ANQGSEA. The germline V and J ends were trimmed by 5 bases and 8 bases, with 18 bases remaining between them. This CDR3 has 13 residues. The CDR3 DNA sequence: TGCAGCGTTTCCTCGATGGTTTTACAGGAAGCTTTCTTT. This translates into CSVSSMVLQEAFF.

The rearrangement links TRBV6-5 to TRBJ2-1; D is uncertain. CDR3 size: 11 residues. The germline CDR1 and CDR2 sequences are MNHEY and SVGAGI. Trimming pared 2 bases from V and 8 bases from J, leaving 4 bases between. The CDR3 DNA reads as TGTGCCAGCAGTTACGACTATGAGCAGTTCTTC. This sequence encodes CASSYDYEQFF.

The CDR3 bases are TGTGCCAGCAGTTTAGGTACCCCCCCACGGTTTGAGCAGTTCTTC. This encodes CASSLGTPPRFEQFF. The chain is built from TRBV28 and TRBJ2-1; no firm D call. The CDR3 has 15 residues. CDR1 is MDHEN and CDR2 is SYDVKM in the germline V gene. V was pared by 2 bases and J by 9 bases, with 17 bases between.

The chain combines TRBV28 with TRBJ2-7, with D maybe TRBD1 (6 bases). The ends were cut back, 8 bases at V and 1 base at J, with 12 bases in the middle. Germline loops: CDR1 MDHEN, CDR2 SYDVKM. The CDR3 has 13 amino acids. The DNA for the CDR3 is TGTGCCAGCGGGGACACATTTTCCTACGAGCAGTACTTC. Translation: CASGDTFSYEQYF.

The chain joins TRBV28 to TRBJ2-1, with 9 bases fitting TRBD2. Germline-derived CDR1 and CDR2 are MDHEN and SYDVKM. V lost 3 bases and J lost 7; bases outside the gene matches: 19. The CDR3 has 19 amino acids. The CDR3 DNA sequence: TGTGCCAGCAGTTTTTCTGGTTTAGTGGGGCGGGAGGGCCTTAATGAGCAGTTCTTC. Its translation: CASSFSGLVGREGLNEQFF.

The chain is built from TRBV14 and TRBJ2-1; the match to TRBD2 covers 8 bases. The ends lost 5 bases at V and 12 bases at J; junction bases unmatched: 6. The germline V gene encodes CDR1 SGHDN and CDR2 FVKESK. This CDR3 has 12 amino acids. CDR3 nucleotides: TGTGCCAGCAGCGGGACTAGTAGTTTGCAGTTCTTC. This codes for CASSGTSSLQFF.

The CDR3: CASSWLAPGGSKAQETQYF. CDR3 in DNA: TGCGCCAGCAGCTGGCTAGCACCGGGAGGGTCTAAGGCCCAAGAGACCCAGTACTTC. The chain couples TRBV5-1 to TRBJ2-5; TRBD2 aligns across 8 bases. This CDR3 is built from 19 residues. CDR1 and CDR2 from the germline V gene are SGHRS and YFSETQ. J lost 1 base, V lost 3 bases, and 17 bases had no gene match.

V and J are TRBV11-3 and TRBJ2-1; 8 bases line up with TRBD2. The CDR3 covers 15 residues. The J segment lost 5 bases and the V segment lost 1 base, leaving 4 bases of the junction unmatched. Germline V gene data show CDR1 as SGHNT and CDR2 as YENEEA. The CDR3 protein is CASSLAGGPNNEQFF. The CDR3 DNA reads TGTGCCAGCAGCTTAGCGGGAGGGCCGAACAATGAGCAGTTCTTC.

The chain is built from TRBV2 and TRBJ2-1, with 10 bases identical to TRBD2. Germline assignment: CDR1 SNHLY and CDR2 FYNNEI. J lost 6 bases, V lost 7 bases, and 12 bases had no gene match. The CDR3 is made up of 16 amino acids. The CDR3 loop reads CASTKEAGLATNEQFF. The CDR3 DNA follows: TGTGCCAGCACAAAAGAAGCGGGACTAGCGACCAATGAGCAGTTCTTC.

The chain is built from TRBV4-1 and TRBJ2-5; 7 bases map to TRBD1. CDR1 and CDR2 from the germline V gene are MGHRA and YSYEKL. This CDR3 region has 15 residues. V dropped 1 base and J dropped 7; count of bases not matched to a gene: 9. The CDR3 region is CASSQVTGDRGTQYF. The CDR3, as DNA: TGCGCCAGCAGCCAAGTAACAGGGGATCGTGGGACCCAGTACTTC.

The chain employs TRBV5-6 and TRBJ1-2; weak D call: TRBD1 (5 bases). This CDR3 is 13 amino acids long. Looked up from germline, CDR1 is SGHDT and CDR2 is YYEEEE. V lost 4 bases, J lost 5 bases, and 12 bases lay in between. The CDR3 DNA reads TGTGCCAGCAGCCCAGGGTCCTTTTATGGCTACACCTTC. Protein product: CASSPGSFYGYTF. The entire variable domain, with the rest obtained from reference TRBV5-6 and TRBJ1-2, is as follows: DAGVTQSPTHLIKTRGQQVTLRCSPKSGHDTVSWYQQALGQGPQFIFQYYEEEERQRGNFPDRFSGHQFPNYSSELNVNALLLGDSALYLCASSPGSFYGYTFGSGTRLTVV.

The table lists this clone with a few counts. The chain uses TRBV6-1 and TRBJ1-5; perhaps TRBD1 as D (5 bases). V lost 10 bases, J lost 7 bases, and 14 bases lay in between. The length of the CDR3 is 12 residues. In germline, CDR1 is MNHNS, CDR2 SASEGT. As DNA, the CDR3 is TGTGCCACCATAGGGGTAGGGCAGCCCCAGCATTTT. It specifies CATIGVGQPQHF.

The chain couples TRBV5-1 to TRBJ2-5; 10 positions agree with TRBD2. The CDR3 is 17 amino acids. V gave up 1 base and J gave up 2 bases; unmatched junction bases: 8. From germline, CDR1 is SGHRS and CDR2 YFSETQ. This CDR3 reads CASSLWLAGVNQETQYF. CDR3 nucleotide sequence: TGCGCCAGCAGCTTGTGGCTAGCGGGAGTAAATCAAGAGACCCAGTACTTC.

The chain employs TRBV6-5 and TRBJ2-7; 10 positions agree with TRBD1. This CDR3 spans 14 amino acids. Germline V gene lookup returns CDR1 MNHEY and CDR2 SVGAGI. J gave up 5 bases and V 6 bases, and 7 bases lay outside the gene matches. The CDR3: CASSLRQGADEQYF. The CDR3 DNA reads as TGTGCCAGCAGCTTAAGACAGGGGGCCGACGAGCAGTACTTC.

CDR3 sequence reads: CASSIGGMLNTEAFF. The CDR3 DNA reads TGTGCCAGTAGTATTGGAGGAATGTTGAACACTGAAGCTTTCTTT. The chain joins TRBV19 to TRBJ1-1; no reliable D call. The CDR3 contains 15 residues. V was pared by 3 bases and J by 0 bases, with 11 bases between. Germline lookup yields CDR1 LNHDA and CDR2 SQIVND (reference sequence).

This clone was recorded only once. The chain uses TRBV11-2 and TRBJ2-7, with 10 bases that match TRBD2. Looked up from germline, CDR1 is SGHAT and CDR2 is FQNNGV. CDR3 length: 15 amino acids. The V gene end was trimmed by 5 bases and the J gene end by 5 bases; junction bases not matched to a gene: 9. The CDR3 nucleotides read TGTGCCAGCAGCACCGGACTAGCGGCTCCTCACGAGCAGTACTTC. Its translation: CASSTGLAAPHEQYF.

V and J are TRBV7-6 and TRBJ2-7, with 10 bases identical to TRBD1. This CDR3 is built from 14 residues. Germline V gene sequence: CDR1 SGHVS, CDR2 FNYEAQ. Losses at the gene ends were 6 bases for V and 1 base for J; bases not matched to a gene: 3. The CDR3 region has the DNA TGTGCCAGCAGGAGGGGACAGGGGTCCTACGAGCAGTACTTC. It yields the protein CASRRGQGSYEQYF.

The CDR3 DNA reads TGTGCCAGCAGTGCCCACGGGGCCCCTCAGGAAAAACTGTTTTTT. Its protein product is CASSAHGAPQEKLFF. V usage is TRBV28 and J usage is TRBJ1-4, with a possible D match to TRBD1 (5 bases). V lost 5 bases, J lost 8 bases, and 18 bases lay in between. This CDR3 has 15 residues. The germline V gene encodes CDR1 MDHEN and CDR2 SYDVKM.

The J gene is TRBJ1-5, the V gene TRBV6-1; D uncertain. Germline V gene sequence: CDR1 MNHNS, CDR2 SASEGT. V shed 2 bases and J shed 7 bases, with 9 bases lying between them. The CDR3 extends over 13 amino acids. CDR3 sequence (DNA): TGTGCCAGCAGTGAAATCGGAGGGCAGCCCCAGCATTTT. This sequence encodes CASSEIGGQPQHF.

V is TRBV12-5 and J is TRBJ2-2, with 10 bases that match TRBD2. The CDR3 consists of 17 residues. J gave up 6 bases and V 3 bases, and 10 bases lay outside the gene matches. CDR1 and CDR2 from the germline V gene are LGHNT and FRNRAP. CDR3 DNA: TGTGCTAGTGGTTTCTTCTCGCTAGCGGGAGATCCCGGGGAGCTGTTTTTT. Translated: CASGFFSLAGDPGELFF.

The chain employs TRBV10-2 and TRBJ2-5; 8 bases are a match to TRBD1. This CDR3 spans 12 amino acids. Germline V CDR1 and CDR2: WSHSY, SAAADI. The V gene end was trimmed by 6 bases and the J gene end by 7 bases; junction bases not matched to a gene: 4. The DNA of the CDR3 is TGCGCCAGCAGCAGGGGGCAGGTGACCCAGTACTTC. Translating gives CASSRGQVTQYF.

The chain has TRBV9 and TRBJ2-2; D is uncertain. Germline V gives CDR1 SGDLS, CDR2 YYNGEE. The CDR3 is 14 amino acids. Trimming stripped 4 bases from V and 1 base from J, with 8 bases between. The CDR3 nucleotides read TGTGCCAGCAGCAGTCCTAAGAACACCGGGGAGCTGTTTTTT. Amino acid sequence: CASSSPKNTGELFF.

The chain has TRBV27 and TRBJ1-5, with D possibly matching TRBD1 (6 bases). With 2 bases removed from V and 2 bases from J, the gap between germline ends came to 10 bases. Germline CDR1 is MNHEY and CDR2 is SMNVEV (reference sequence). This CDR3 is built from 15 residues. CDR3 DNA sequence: TGTGCCAGCAGTTTAGGACAGAAGGGCAATCAGCCCCAGCATTTT. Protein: CASSLGQKGNQPQHF.

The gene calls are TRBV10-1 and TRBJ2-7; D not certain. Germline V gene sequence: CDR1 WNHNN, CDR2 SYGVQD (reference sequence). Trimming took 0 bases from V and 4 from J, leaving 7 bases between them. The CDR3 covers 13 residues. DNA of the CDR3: TGCGCCAGCAGTGAGTCCGCTGGGTACGAGCAGTACTTC. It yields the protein CASSESAGYEQYF.